These T cell receptor beta chains were read from a single sample in a study of primary melanoma T cells and metastatic recurrence. This table comes from immunoSEQ multiplex PCR, and its TCRdb copy is limited to in-frame clones, with some not included. Of a few thousand clones listed, roughly 78% are singletons. The sample was melanoma tumor tissue. The receptor set was obtained from a human donor with melanoma. Each CDR3 is given with its conserved first and last residue. A D gene is named only where the DNA matches it firmly. Size is stated for part of the rows, as once, few or many counts, or as a class when the clone is expanded.

-	TRBV28	TRBD2	TRBJ2-1	TGTGCCAGCAGTTCTTTAGCGGGTTCCTACAATGAGCAGTTCTTC	CASSSLAGSYNEQFF
-	TRBV6-8	-	TRBJ1-2	TGTGCCAGCCTGGGGGGTGACTATGGCTACACCTTC	CASLGGDYGYTF
-	TRBV6-8	TRBD1	TRBJ1-5	TGTGCCAGCAGGATCCGGGACAGGGAGTTGCAGCCCCAGCATTTT	CASRIRDRELQPQHF
-	TRBV19	-	TRBJ1-1	TGTGCCAGTAGTATAGGGTTGGTGAACACTGAAGCTTTCTTT	CASSIGLVNTEAFF
once	TRBV19	TRBD2	TRBJ2-1	TGTGCCAGTGGACTAGCGGGTAATGAGCAGTTCTTC	CASGLAGNEQFF
-	TRBV18	TRBD1	TRBJ1-2	TGTGCCAGCTCACCCCCGGGACAGTTCTATGGCTACACCTTC	CASSPPGQFYGYTF
-	TRBV11-3	-	TRBJ2-1	TGTGCCAGCAGCTTGATGGGGCTAAGGTCCTACAATGAGCAGTTCTTC	CASSLMGLRSYNEQFF
-	TRBV11-3	TRBD2	TRBJ2-3	TGTGCCAGCAGCGCTGGGACTAGCGGGGGGCGGGCAGATACGCAGTATTTT	CASSAGTSGGRADTQYF
-	TRBV6-8	-	TRBJ2-5	TGTGCCAGCAGAGGGACTCTCCAAGAGACCCAGTACTTC	CASRGTLQETQYF
-	TRBV11-3	TRBD1	TRBJ2-6	TGTGCCAGCAGCCAACTGGTCGGACAGGGGTCGGCTGGGGCCAACGTCCTGACTTTC	CASSQLVGQGSAGANVLTF
large	TRBV18	TRBD2	TRBJ2-1	TGTGCCAGCTCACCACAGGCGGGAGGGCTCTCAAATGAGCAGTTCTTC	CASSPQAGGLSNEQFF
few	TRBV19	-	TRBJ1-2	TGTGCCAGTAGTATCCGACGGAACTATGGCTACACCTTC	CASSIRRNYGYTF
-	TRBV11-3	-	TRBJ2-4	TGTGCCAGCAGCTTAACGTTAGCCAAAAACATTCAGTACTTC	CASSLTLAKNIQYF
once	TRBV13	TRBD2	TRBJ2-7	TGTGCCAGCAGCTTAGGACATAGCGGGAGCAGGACACTCGAGCAGTACTTC	CASSLGHSGSRTLEQYF
-	TRBV10-1	-	TRBJ2-3	TGCGCCAGCAGTGGAGAGAGGGACTCGGATACGCAGTATTTT	CASSGERDSDTQYF
-	TRBV7-6	TRBD1	TRBJ2-3	TGTGCCAGCAGCCGGGGACAGGGGTGGTCAGATACGCAGTATTTT	CASSRGQGWSDTQYF
-	TRBV6-7	-	TRBJ1-1	TGTGCCAGCAGTTATTGGGCAGGAGCTTTCTTT	CASSYWAGAFF
-	TRBV18	TRBD2	TRBJ2-1	TGTGCCAGCTCACCTGCTAGCGGGAGGCGGAATGAGCAGTTCTTC	CASSPASGRRNEQFF
-	TRBV18	TRBD1	TRBJ1-5	TGTGCCACCTCACCCGGGACAGGTACCTCGGGCGATCAGCCCCAGCATTTT	CATSPGTGTSGDQPQHF
-	TRBV19	TRBD1	TRBJ1-2	TGTGCCAGTAGTATAGTCGGGACAGCAACCGACTATGGCTACACCTTC	CASSIVGTATDYGYTF
-	TRBV11-3	TRBD1	TRBJ2-7	TGTGCCAGCAGTCGGGACAGGGTTGGCGACGAGCAGTACTTC	CASSRDRVGDEQYF
-	TRBV14	-	TRBJ2-3	TGTGCCAGCAGCCAAGATTGGGGGGGCGGCTTAGCGCCGAGCACAGATACGCAGTATTTT	CASSQDWGGGLAPSTDTQYF
few	TRBV6-8	-	TRBJ1-1	TGTGCCAGCAGTTACCGCGTGGAGGGGCTTATGAACACTGAAGCTTTCTTT	CASSYRVEGLMNTEAFF
once	TRBV11-3	-	TRBJ1-2	TGTGCCAGCAGCTCATTCCGGGAAGCCGACTATGGCTACACCTTC	CASSSFREADYGYTF
-	TRBV11-3	TRBD1	TRBJ1-1	TGTGCCAGCAGCGCCCTGGAGGGGGCGAACACTGAAGCTTTCTTT	CASSALEGANTEAFF
few	TRBV30	-	TRBJ2-5	TGTGCCTGGAGTCCCAGTGGAAGGGTCGAGACCCAGTACTTC	CAWSPSGRVETQYF
-	TRBV27	-	TRBJ1-1	TGTGCCAGCGCCTTTTTGGGCCTGAACACTGAAGCTTTCTTT	CASAFLGLNTEAFF
-	TRBV6-8	TRBD1	TRBJ1-2	TGTGCCAGCAGTTACCGGGGACAGGGGAAGGGCTACACCTTC	CASSYRGQGKGYTF
-	TRBV11-3	-	TRBJ1-1	TGTGCCAGCAGCCCGGGGGTTCGACGGCGTGAAACTGAAGCTTTCTTT	CASSPGVRRRETEAFF
-	TRBV5-1	-	TRBJ1-3	TGCGCCAGCAGCTTTCTGAGTTCCTACTCTGGAAACACCATATATTTT	CASSFLSSYSGNTIYF
-	TRBV15	-	TRBJ2-7	TGTGCCACCAGCCCACAGTCATGGACCTACGAGCAGTACTTC	CATSPQSWTYEQYF
-	TRBV19	TRBD2	TRBJ2-1	TGTGCCAGTAGTATAGGGTACCGCGGGAGCTCCTACAATGAGCAGTTCTTC	CASSIGYRGSSYNEQFF
-	TRBV15	-	TRBJ2-3	TGTGCCACCAGCAGACGGTCGGGTAGCACAGATACGCAGTATTTT	CATSRRSGSTDTQYF
-	TRBV29-1	TRBD2	TRBJ2-7	TGCAGCGTTGAATCCCCTAGCGGGAAGAGCTCCTACGAGCAGTACTTC	CSVESPSGKSSYEQYF
once	TRBV7-6	-	TRBJ1-2	TGTGCCAGCAGCTTACAGCAAGGGCCCTATGGCTACACCTTC	CASSLQQGPYGYTF
-	TRBV30	TRBD1	TRBJ1-6	TGTGCCTGGAGTGTTGGACAGGGAAGTTCACCCCTCCACTTT	CAWSVGQGSSPLHF
-	TRBV6-8	TRBD1	TRBJ1-4	TGTGCCATCAAGGACAGGGTGGATGAAAAACTGTTTTTT	CAIKDRVDEKLFF
-	TRBV2	TRBD2	TRBJ2-3	TGTGCCAGCAGAATTAGCGGGAACACAGATACGCAGTATTTT	CASRISGNTDTQYF
once	TRBV18	-	TRBJ2-6	TGTGCCAGCTCACCTCAGGGTCTCCGTGGGGCCAACGTCCTGACTTTC	CASSPQGLRGANVLTF
-	TRBV19	-	TRBJ1-5	TGTGCCACCAGACAGGTGGGCAATCAGCCCCAGCATTTT	CATRQVGNQPQHF
-	TRBV11-1	-	TRBJ1-2	TGTGCCAGCAGCCCCACGGGGGGGCCTAACTATGGCTACACCTTC	CASSPTGGPNYGYTF
-	TRBV7-6	-	TRBJ1-5	TGTGCCAGCAGCTTCTTTTTAAGGCAGATAACGAATCAGCCCCAGCATTTT	CASSFFLRQITNQPQHF
-	TRBV19	-	TRBJ2-7	TGTGCCAGTAGTATACAGGGGTACGAGCAGTACTTC	CASSIQGYEQYF
-	TRBV19	-	TRBJ1-5	TGTGCCAGTAGTATAGGGTACACCCATAACAATCAGCCCCAGCATTTT	CASSIGYTHNNQPQHF
-	TRBV9	TRBD1	TRBJ1-4	TGTGCCAGCAGCGAACAGGGGACGGGTTACGAAAAACTGTTTTTT	CASSEQGTGYEKLFF
-	TRBV29-1	-	TRBJ2-5	TGCAGCGTTGACGGTTCCCCAGTAGAGACCCAGTACTTC	CSVDGSPVETQYF
-	TRBV11-3	-	TRBJ1-1	TGTGCCAGCACCATTTCAGTAGTGAACACTGAAGCTTTCTTT	CASTISVVNTEAFF
-	TRBV5-1	-	TRBJ2-7	TGCGCCAGCAGCCCCGGGGGAAACTCCTACGAGCAGTACTTC	CASSPGGNSYEQYF
few	TRBV19	-	TRBJ1-4	TGTGCCAGTAGTGCCGACCATGGTGAAAAACTGTTTTTT	CASSADHGEKLFF
-	TRBV11-3	TRBD2	TRBJ2-7	TGTGCCAGCAGCCCGACTAGCGGGGGAGTCTACGAGCAGTACTTC	CASSPTSGGVYEQYF
-	TRBV11-3	-	TRBJ1-3	TGTGCCAGCAGCTTAGGAGGGTATGGAAACACCATATATTTT	CASSLGGYGNTIYF
-	TRBV6-8	-	TRBJ2-7	TGTGCCAGCAGTTACGGACAGTTCTACGAGCAGTACTTC	CASSYGQFYEQYF
-	TRBV5-1	-	TRBJ2-3	TGCGCCAGCAGCCCCGGGACCACCTTGGTTAGCACAGATACGCAGTATTTT	CASSPGTTLVSTDTQYF
-	TRBV11-3	-	TRBJ2-7	TGTGCCAGCAGCTTTTCGGGGGTCAGCTACGAGCAGTACTTC	CASSFSGVSYEQYF
-	TRBV6-8	-	TRBJ1-2	TGTGCCAGCAGTTACACAGTCATTGGTCGCTATGGCTACACCTTC	CASSYTVIGRYGYTF
-	TRBV5-1	TRBD1	TRBJ1-2	TGCGCCAGCAGCTCCGGACAGGGGTGGAGGGGCTACACCTTC	CASSSGQGWRGYTF
once	TRBV7-1	-	TRBJ2-5	TGTGCCAGCAGTCGCCGGACTATAGCCGGGGAGACCCAGTACTTC	CASSRRTIAGETQYF